This TCR beta chain was recovered during a study of T-cell memory formation after mild COVID-19 (dated by TCRdb to the early 2020s). Some background on the complete study: Most TCR sequence clusters were specific to one of the two donors. In a couple of donors, T-cell clones that expanded and contracted after mild COVID-19 were tracked by sequencing TCRalpha and TCRbeta repertoires over time. The cohort was made up of two young adult volunteers, one female and one male, who were previously healthy.

V loses 3 bases at its end and J loses 7 bases; junction bases beyond the gene matches: 5. The CDR3 starts with the cysteine, ends with the phenylalanine, and has 13 residues. This entry keeps only the CDR3 DNA: 39 bases, framed from base 1. This clonotype has a handful of counts. This clone's antigen is unknown. Base qualities are missing; no much larger clone stands one base away. Ficoll-Paque density gradient centrifugation was the method used to isolate PBMCs. Results and caveats for the whole study, not just this receptor: Only a couple of mild cases were covered in the study, and larger cohorts including severe cases with pre-infection samples were considered necessary. Contracting CD4+ clones appeared mostly in the CM and EM memory subsets, whereas CD8+ clones were enriched in EMRA. The detection of some responding clones in pre-infection memory suggests that pre-existing cross-reactive memory T cells joined the SARS-CoV-2 response. Clones contracting from day 15 to 85 had balanced CD4/CD8 phenotypes, while a second wave expanding from day 15 to 37 was biased towards CD4+. Whether the second-wave clones peaking on day 37 were SARS-CoV-2 specific was not confirmed.

Sequencing used an Illumina NovaSeq 6000. TCRalpha and TCRbeta cDNA libraries were constructed by 5'RACE with constant-segment primers, with sample barcodes and unique molecular identifiers being introduced. Trizol reagent was used to extract RNA from every sample. Library amplification was performed in two PCR steps, and a second sample barcode and Illumina TruSeq adapters were introduced in the second step. Sequencing of the libraries was done on an Illumina NovaSeq, producing 2 x 150 bp paired-end reads. Per the original workflow: The reads were demultiplexed and collapsed into UMI-guided consensus sequences using migec v1.2.7. Using mixcr v2.1.11, UMI consensuses were aligned to TRA and TRB V and J templates and then assembled into clonotypes. Clonotypes were classified as expanded or contracted when called significant by both edgeR and NoisET, with noise models trained on biological replicates. edgeR calls used a false discovery rate-adjusted p below 0.01 and a log2 fold-change threshold of 1. As an exploratory analysis of dynamics, max-normalized trajectories of the 1000 most abundant clonotypes were examined by PCA with hierarchical clustering. Separately sequenced CD4+ and CD8+ repertoires were used to assign the CD4 or CD8 phenotype of responding clones. The raw public reads went through TCRdb reprocessing: fastp at Q25, MiXCR clone calling, in-frame beta chains kept. Rows are unified per CDR3 protein, each entry keeping the most common DNA and genes. TCRdb assigned the V and J calls; the authors' analysis was not used. The sample has around 130,000 distinct CDR3 sequences on record, over 15% of them singletons. Of the sample, roughly 5% falls within the top ten clones.

The sample taken for sequencing was PBMCs or a T cell subset sorted from them (not recorded which). This sequence was found in a man between 18 and 29 years old who had mild COVID-19 (a few samples of this study predate the infection). The sample titles of this study are shuffled in the database, so cell type and time point are left out; the donor was told from shared clones. The V gene is TRBV12-3 or TRBV12-4 and the J gene is TRBJ1-2; the central 7 bases match TRBD1. The DNA is TGTGCCAGCAGTTTTACAGGGGAAAGTGGCTACACCTTC. Its protein is CASSFTGESGYTF.